The entry that follows covers one T cell receptor (beta chain) sequence. The antigen is undetermined. Sequence at one end of the junction differs from germline and may be a read error. This sample is drawn from a study of tumor-infiltrating lymphocytes in primary liver carcinoma. Whole-study context: Resecting the tumor surgically was how the patients' primary liver carcinoma was treated. Men and women, 30 to 69 years of age, made up the patients. Productive TCRbeta read counts per sample ran from roughly 3.7 to 6.8 million and were similar across tissue types. Study-wide results and limits: Compared with tumor region pairs, tumor-adjacent and tumor-blood pairs overlapped less.

Blood RNA was derived from unsorted whole blood, and germline DNA was extracted too. The CDR3 totals 16 residues. Germline CDR1 reads SGHAT; CDR2 reads FQNNGV. The researchers produced TCR beta cDNA from around 500 ng total RNA with a constant-region primer. ARM-PCR, slightly modified, supplied the TCR beta libraries through three nested multiplex PCR rounds. Two initial PCR rounds of about 11 cycles each paired TRBV1-TRBV30 forward primers with a C-beta reverse primer. From the multiplex PCR reads, TCRdb called clonotypes with MiXCR, one entry per CDR3 protein. The table lists almost 200,000 distinct CDR3 sequences, 65% of them singletons.

This receptor was identified in a woman aged 55-69 years with primary liver carcinoma and hepatitis B virus infection. The J gene is TRBJ2-7, the V gene TRBV11-2; weak D call: TRBD2 (5 bases). Sequencing used peripheral blood. The CDR3 DNA follows: TGTGCCAGTAGCTACGACGGGATGACCTCGGGAAGCGAGCAGTACTTC. Translated: CASSYDGMTSGSEQYF.